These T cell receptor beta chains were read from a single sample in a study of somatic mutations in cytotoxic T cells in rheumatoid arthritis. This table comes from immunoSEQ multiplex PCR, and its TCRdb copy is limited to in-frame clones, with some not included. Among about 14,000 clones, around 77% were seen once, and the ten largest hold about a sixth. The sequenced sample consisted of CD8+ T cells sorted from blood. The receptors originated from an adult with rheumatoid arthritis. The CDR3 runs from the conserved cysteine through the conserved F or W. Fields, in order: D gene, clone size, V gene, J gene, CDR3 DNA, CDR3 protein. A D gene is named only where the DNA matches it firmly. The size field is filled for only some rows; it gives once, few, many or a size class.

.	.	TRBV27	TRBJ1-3	TGTGCCAGTTCCCCGACAAGAGGAAACACCATATATTTT	CASSPTRGNTIYF
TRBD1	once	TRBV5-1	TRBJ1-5	TGCGCCAGCAGCTTGGGGCAGGGGGCAAATCAGCCCCAGCATTTT	CASSLGQGANQPQHF
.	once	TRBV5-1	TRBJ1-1	TGCGCCAGCAGCTTGGAAGGTCGGGGGTTTGGCACTGAAGCTTTCTTT	CASSLEGRGFGTEAFF
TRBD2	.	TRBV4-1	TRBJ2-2	TGCGCCAGCAGCCAAGGCCGGGAGGTTACCGGGGAGCTGTTTTTT	CASSQGREVTGELFF
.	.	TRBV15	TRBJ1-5	TGTGCCACCAGCAGAGACTTGGGTAGCAATCAGCCCCAGCATTTT	CATSRDLGSNQPQHF
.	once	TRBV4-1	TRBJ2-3	TGCGCCAGCAGCCAAGAGGGTGATACGCAGTATTTT	CASSQEGDTQYF
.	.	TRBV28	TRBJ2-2	TGTGCCAGCAGTTTAGTGGTCAGTCCCGGGGAGCTGTTTTTT	CASSLVVSPGELFF
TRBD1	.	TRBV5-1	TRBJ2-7	TGCGCCAGCAGCTTGGGTCAGGGGGCCTACGAGCAGTACTTC	CASSLGQGAYEQYF
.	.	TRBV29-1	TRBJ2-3	TGCAGCGTTGACCCCGGGGATACGCAGTATTTT	CSVDPGDTQYF
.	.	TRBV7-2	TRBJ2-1	TGTGCCAGCAGCCCCGCCCATACGGTAGGGGGGTTCTTC	CASSPAHTVGGFF
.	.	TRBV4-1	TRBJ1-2	TGCGCCAGCAGCCAACAAGGCGGTGGCTACACCTTC	CASSQQGGGYTF
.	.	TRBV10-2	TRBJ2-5	TGCGCCAGCAGTGAGTCGGCCGGCCAAGAGACCCAGTACTTC	CASSESAGQETQYF
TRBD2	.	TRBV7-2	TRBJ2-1	TGTGCCAGCAGCTTACATAGCGGGGGGCCTCCAGGTAATGAGCAGTTCTTC	CASSLHSGGPPGNEQFF
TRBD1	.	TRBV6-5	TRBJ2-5	TGTGCCAGCAGTTACTTACAGGGGCGAGAGACCCAGTACTTC	CASSYLQGRETQYF
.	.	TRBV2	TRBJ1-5	TGTGCCAGCAGCGAGAGGGGTAGCAATCAGCCCCAGCATTTT	CASSERGSNQPQHF